Listed below are T cell receptor beta chains from one sample, sequenced in a study of blood T cell repertoires in COVID-19. The table came from immunoSEQ multiplex PCR; TCRdb's copy has only in-frame clones and leaves some out. The table records 97,000 or so clones, 70% to 90% of them present only once. Sequencing was carried out using peripheral blood. The receptors come from a man aged 60 to 75 with acute or convalescent COVID-19. The CDR3 runs from the conserved cysteine through the conserved F or W. D genes are given only for firm matches. Some rows have no size entry. The others give once, few or many, or a class for an expanded clone.

j_gene: TRBJ1-1; abundance: few; d_gene: NA; v_gene: TRBV4-3; CDR3aa: CASSQGAGRKTEAFF; CDR3nt: TGCGCCAGCAGCCAAGGGGCAGGGCGAAAGACTGAAGCTTTCTTT
j_gene: TRBJ2-1; abundance: few; d_gene: NA; v_gene: TRBV19; CDR3aa: CASQGHEQFF; CDR3nt: TGTGCCAGCCAGGGGCATGAGCAGTTCTTC
j_gene: TRBJ1-1; abundance: NA; d_gene: NA; v_gene: TRBV12-3/TRBV12-4; CDR3aa: CASSFGAGTEAFF; CDR3nt: TGTGCCAGCAGTTTCGGGGCGGGAACTGAAGCTTTCTTT
j_gene: TRBJ2-1; abundance: NA; d_gene: TRBD2; v_gene: TRBV4-1; CDR3aa: CASSPGLAGNNEQFF; CDR3nt: TGCGCCAGCAGCCCGGGACTAGCGGGTAACAATGAGCAGTTCTTC
j_gene: TRBJ2-2; abundance: once; d_gene: TRBD2; v_gene: TRBV19; CDR3aa: CASSISSGRDTGELFF; CDR3nt: TGTGCCAGTAGTATAAGTAGCGGGAGAGACACCGGGGAGCTGTTTTTT
j_gene: TRBJ1-2; abundance: NA; d_gene: TRBD1; v_gene: TRBV5-1; CDR3aa: CASSSTGGAEHGYTF; CDR3nt: TGCGCCAGCAGCTCGACAGGGGGCGCCGAGCATGGCTACACCTTC
j_gene: TRBJ2-3; abundance: NA; d_gene: NA; v_gene: TRBV7-6; CDR3aa: CASSFRGDTQYF; CDR3nt: TGTGCCAGCAGCTTCAGGGGAGATACGCAGTATTTT
j_gene: TRBJ1-5; abundance: NA; d_gene: TRBD1; v_gene: TRBV11-2; CDR3aa: CASSLEPTGAVNQPQHF; CDR3nt: TGTGCCAGCAGCTTAGAACCGACAGGGGCTGTAAATCAGCCCCAGCATTTT
j_gene: TRBJ1-5; abundance: NA; d_gene: TRBD1; v_gene: TRBV30; CDR3aa: CAWSGTGALRGNQPQHF; CDR3nt: TGTGCCTGGAGTGGGACAGGGGCTCTCCGGGGCAATCAGCCCCAGCATTTT
j_gene: TRBJ1-2; abundance: NA; d_gene: NA; v_gene: TRBV30; CDR3aa: CAWSVAGSYTF; CDR3nt: TGTGCCTGGAGTGTGGCGGGTAGCTACACCTTC
j_gene: TRBJ1-5; abundance: NA; d_gene: NA; v_gene: TRBV19; CDR3aa: CASSISGRGDQPQHF; CDR3nt: TGTGCCAGTAGTATAAGCGGGCGAGGCGATCAGCCCCAGCATTTT
j_gene: TRBJ2-1; abundance: NA; d_gene: TRBD2; v_gene: TRBV29-1; CDR3aa: CSVVRTSGPSYNEQFF; CDR3nt: TGCAGCGTTGTTCGGACTAGCGGGCCGTCCTACAATGAGCAGTTCTTC
j_gene: TRBJ1-5; abundance: NA; d_gene: NA; v_gene: TRBV6-5; CDR3aa: CAGGAGDPNQPQHF; CDR3nt: TGTGCCGGGGGGGCAGGAGACCCCAATCAGCCCCAGCATTTT
j_gene: TRBJ1-3; abundance: NA; d_gene: TRBD1; v_gene: TRBV12-5; CDR3aa: CASGLVHPIRGQVFSSRDTIYF; CDR3nt: TGTGCTAGTGGTTTGGTACATCCGATTAGGGGACAGGTTTTTTCGAGTCGGGACACCATATATTTT
j_gene: TRBJ2-3; abundance: NA; d_gene: NA; v_gene: TRBV10-3; CDR3aa: CAISEAGNTDTQYF; CDR3nt: TGTGCCATCAGTGAGGCGGGCAACACAGATACGCAGTATTTT
j_gene: TRBJ2-3; abundance: NA; d_gene: NA; v_gene: TRBV4-2; CDR3aa: CASSQGGGTDTQYF; CDR3nt: TGTGCCAGCAGCCAAGGGGGGGGCACAGATACGCAGTATTTT
j_gene: TRBJ1-4; abundance: NA; d_gene: TRBD1; v_gene: TRBV6-2/TRBV6-3; CDR3aa: CASSYQTGGENEKLFF; CDR3nt: TGTGCCAGCAGTTACCAGACAGGGGGAGAAAATGAAAAACTGTTTTTT
j_gene: TRBJ2-2; abundance: few; d_gene: TRBD2; v_gene: TRBV7-9; CDR3aa: CASSGGPSGGATGELFF; CDR3nt: TGTGCCAGCAGCGGAGGCCCTAGCGGGGGGGCCACCGGGGAGCTGTTTTTT
j_gene: TRBJ1-1; abundance: many; d_gene: NA; v_gene: TRBV7-8; CDR3aa: CASSLQGMSEAFF; CDR3nt: TGTGCCAGCAGCTTACAGGGCATGTCTGAAGCTTTCTTT
j_gene: TRBJ1-4; abundance: NA; d_gene: TRBD1; v_gene: TRBV5-1; CDR3aa: CASSPPGQSNEKLFF; CDR3nt: TGCGCCAGCAGCCCTCCGGGACAGAGTAATGAAAAACTGTTTTTT
j_gene: TRBJ2-7; abundance: NA; d_gene: NA; v_gene: TRBV11-2; CDR3aa: CASSLRAGPYEQYF; CDR3nt: TGTGCCAGCAGCTTAAGGGCAGGGCCCTACGAGCAGTACTTC
j_gene: TRBJ1-6; abundance: NA; d_gene: TRBD1; v_gene: TRBV5-6; CDR3aa: CASSVDRGLGNSPLHF; CDR3nt: TGTGCCAGCAGCGTAGACAGGGGGCTCGGTAATTCACCCCTCCACTTT
j_gene: TRBJ2-7; abundance: NA; d_gene: NA; v_gene: TRBV13; CDR3aa: CASSFRGYEQYF; CDR3nt: TGTGCCAGCAGCTTCAGGGGCTACGAGCAGTACTTC
j_gene: TRBJ1-3; abundance: NA; d_gene: NA; v_gene: TRBV6-5; CDR3aa: CASSQGNTIYF; CDR3nt: TGTGCCAGCAGCCAGGGAAACACCATATATTTT